The 32 T cell receptor beta chains below all came from one sample that was sequenced in a study of cytotoxic CD8 clonotypes in ibrutinib-treated CLL. Profiling relied on immunoSEQ multiplex PCR, and the TCRdb table lists in-frame clones only, not all of them. The data show about 300,000 clones, over 55% seen once. Sequencing used PBMCs, obtained after 36 months of ibrutinib treatment. Receptor source: a human donor with chronic lymphocytic leukemia.

The rearrangement uses TRBV27 and TRBJ2-3; 7 bases agree with TRBD2. The CDR3 runs 14 residues. Germline assignment: CDR1 MNHEY and CDR2 SMNVEV (reference sequence). Trimming at V came to 4 bases and at J to 7 bases, leaving 8 bases not matched to a gene. The chain's CDR3 is CASSSGGNLNTQYF. CDR3 nucleotide sequence: TGTGCCAGCAGTTCCGGGGGGAACCTGAATACGCAGTATTTT.

The V gene is TRBV7-8, the J gene TRBJ2-1; no definite D call. Trimming cost V 3 bases and J 6 bases, with 9 bases left between them. Germline V gives CDR1 SGHVS, CDR2 FQNEAQ. There are 13 residues in the CDR3. CDR3 region: CASSFAGGNEQFF. DNA of the CDR3: TGTGCCAGCAGCTTCGCTGGCGGCAATGAGCAGTTCTTC.

The chain has TRBV5-1 and TRBJ2-5; 12 bases are shared with TRBD2. Trimming cost V 2 bases and J 7 bases; bases outside gene matches: 6. CDR3 size: 15 residues. In germline, CDR1 is SGHRS, CDR2 YFSETQ. The chain's CDR3 is CASSFRLAGEGTQYF. CDR3 in DNA: TGCGCCAGCAGCTTTCGACTAGCGGGGGAGGGGACCCAGTACTTC. Using reference TRBV5-1 and TRBJ2-5 for the parts outside the CDR3, the full variable domain is KAGVTQTPRYLIKTRGQQVTLSCSPISGHRSVSWYQQTPGQGLQFLFEYFSETQRNKGNFPGRFSGRQFSNSRSEMNVSTLELGDSALYLCASSFRLAGEGTQYFGPGTRLLVL.

The gene calls are TRBV19 and TRBJ1-4, with 7 bases fitting TRBD1. After removal of 3 bases from V and 5 bases from J, the junction contained 6 bases not matched to a gene. The CDR3 sequence is 15 residues long. Germline V gene data show CDR1 as LNHDA and CDR2 as SQIVND (reference sequence). The CDR3 loop reads CASSIKGQPNEKLFF. As DNA, the CDR3 is TGTGCCAGTAGTATTAAGGGACAGCCAAATGAAAAACTGTTTTTT.

The chain employs TRBV7-8 and TRBJ1-4, with 8 bases fitting TRBD1. The CDR3 is 14 residues long. The germline CDR1 and CDR2 sequences are SGHVS and FQNEAQ. Trimming at V came to 5 bases and at J to 8 bases, leaving 7 bases not matched to a gene. In DNA form, the CDR3 reads TGTGCCAGCAGCGTCGACAGGGGTGGCGAAAAACTGTTTTTT. It codes for CASSVDRGGEKLFF. The whole variable domain, filled in from reference TRBV7-8 and TRBJ1-4, reads GAGVSQSPRYKVAKRGQDVALRCDPISGHVSLFWYQQALGQGPEFLTYFQNEAQLDKSGLPSDRFFAERPEGSVSTLKIQRTQQEDSAVYLCASSVDRGGEKLFFGSGTQLSVL.

This clone appeared a single time. This chain connects TRBV6-6 to TRBJ2-2; 7 bases align to TRBD1. The germline CDR1 and CDR2 sequences are MNHNY and SVGAGI (reference sequence). The junction had 7 bases not matched to a gene; V was cut back by 6 bases and J by 6 bases. This CDR3 has 14 residues. In DNA form, the CDR3 reads TGTGCCAGCAGCCGGGACAGTAAGGCCGGGGAGCTGTTTTTT. Its translation: CASSRDSKAGELFF.

CDR3 residues: CASSLLSVTYEQYF. CDR3 nucleotides: TGTGCCAGCAGTTTGCTTAGCGTTACCTACGAGCAGTACTTC. The rearrangement joins TRBV28 to TRBJ2-7; weak D call: TRBD2 (5 bases). The CDR3 consists of 14 residues. Germline V gene sequence: CDR1 MDHEN, CDR2 SYDVKM. V dropped 3 bases and J dropped 2 bases, with 11 bases sitting between them.

The gene calls are TRBV6-5 and TRBJ2-2; 10 bases map to TRBD1. The CDR3 spans 14 residues. Germline CDR1 reads MNHEY; CDR2 reads SVGAGI. With 6 bases clipped from V and 7 bases from J, the junction kept 5 bases outside the gene matches. The CDR3 spells CASSRDRGGGELFF. DNA for the CDR3: TGTGCCAGCAGCCGGGACAGGGGAGGCGGGGAGCTGTTTTTT.

The V call is TRBV28, the J call TRBJ2-6; 7 positions agree with TRBD2. V lost 6 bases and J lost 1; bases outside the gene matches: 0. Looked up from germline, CDR1 is MDHEN and CDR2 is SYDVKM. The CDR3 covers 14 residues. CDR3 in DNA: TGTGCCAGCAGGCGGGGGTCTGGGGCCAACGTCCTGACTTTC. It is translated as CASRRGSGANVLTF. Filled out from reference TRBV28 and TRBJ2-6, the complete variable domain reads DVKVTQSSRYLVKRTGEKVFLECVQDMDHENMFWYRQDPGLGLRLIYFSYDVKMKEKGDIPEGYSVSREKKERFSLILESASTNQTSMYLCASRRGSGANVLTFGAGSRLTVL.

The chain has TRBV27 and TRBJ2-1; TRBD2 aligns across 7 bases. Losses at the gene ends were 6 bases for V and 5 bases for J; bases not matched to a gene: 10. This CDR3 is built from 15 residues. Germline CDR1 reads MNHEY; CDR2 reads SMNVEV (reference sequence). CDR3 region: CASSFRGETHNEQFF. Here the CDR3 DNA reads TGTGCCAGCAGCTTTCGGGGGGAGACCCACAATGAGCAGTTCTTC.

This clone showed up just a few times. The V gene is TRBV5-4, the J gene TRBJ2-2; 9 nucleotides agree with TRBD1. Germline assignment: CDR1 SGHNT and CDR2 YYREEE (reference sequence). CDR3 length: 15 residues. The trim removed 4 bases at V and 1 base at J, leaving 2 bases unmatched. The CDR3 loop is CASSMGQGNTGELFF. The CDR3 DNA sequence: TGTGCCAGCAGCATGGGACAGGGGAACACCGGGGAGCTGTTTTTT.

This clone was detected only a few times. The chain is built from TRBV28 and TRBJ1-2; TRBD1 matches at 7 bases. J gave up 4 bases and V 2 bases, and 4 bases lay outside the gene matches. Germline CDR1 MDHEN, CDR2 SYDVKM. This CDR3 comprises 14 residues. Written as DNA, the CDR3 is TGTGCCAGCAGTTTAAGGGGGCGAGCCTATGGCTACACCTTC. Its translation is CASSLRGRAYGYTF.

The chain employs TRBV7-9 and TRBJ1-1; the match to TRBD1 covers 8 bases. CDR1 and CDR2 (germline): SEHNR, FQNEAQ (reference sequence). CDR3 size: 14 residues. With 7 bases clipped from V and 0 bases from J, the junction kept 4 bases outside the gene matches. DNA of the CDR3: TGTGCCAGCACGTACAGGGGGTTGAACACTGAAGCTTTCTTT. Amino acid sequence: CASTYRGLNTEAFF.

The gene calls are TRBV11-1 and TRBJ2-1, with TRBD2 as a possible D gene (5 bases). Germline values: CDR1 SGHAT, CDR2 FQDESV (reference sequence). There are 13 residues in the CDR3. Trimming cost V 2 bases and J 8 bases, with 10 bases left between them. The CDR3 sequence is CASSLLGVDEQFF. The CDR3 region has the DNA TGTGCCAGCAGCTTACTCGGGGTGGATGAGCAGTTCTTC.

The DNA of the CDR3 is TGTGCCAGCACCACCCCGGGACAGACCTACGAGCAGTACTTC. Its translation is CASTTPGQTYEQYF. V is TRBV7-6 and J is TRBJ2-7; 7 bases match TRBD1. This CDR3 is built from 14 residues. The germline V gene has CDR1 SGHVS and CDR2 FNYEAQ. V was pared by 7 bases and J by 2 bases, with 8 bases of the junction left unmatched.

The genes are TRBV7-3 and TRBJ2-1; TRBD1 is a possible D gene (5 bases). The CDR3 spans 14 residues. Germline values: CDR1 SGHTA, CDR2 FQGTGA. V was pared by 7 bases and J by 9 bases, with 19 bases between. The CDR3, as DNA: TGTGCCAGCACACTGACAGCGCTCGACGGTGAGCAGTTCTTC. Amino acids: CASTLTALDGEQFF.

This rearrangement joins TRBV7-9 to TRBJ1-2; TRBD1 matches 8 bases. The length of the CDR3 is 16 residues. With 4 bases clipped from V and 2 bases from J, the junction kept 9 bases outside the gene matches. The germline V gene has CDR1 SEHNR and CDR2 FQNEAQ (reference sequence). For the CDR3, the DNA is TGTGCCAGCAGCTCAGCAGTGGGACAGGTAAACTATGGCTACACCTTC. It is translated as CASSSAVGQVNYGYTF.

This clone was found a few times. The rearrangement joins TRBV19 to TRBJ2-7; D might be TRBD1 (6 bases). The CDR3 extends over 13 amino acids. Germline CDR1 LNHDA, CDR2 SQIVND (reference sequence). Trimming took off 9 bases at V and 1 base at J, with 13 bases between the two ends. CDR3: CASSRQASYEQYF. As DNA, the CDR3 is TGTGCCAGCTCACGACAGGCATCCTACGAGCAGTACTTC.

The CDR3 loop reads CASSVLGGANYGYTF. The CDR3 DNA reads TGTGCCAGCAGCGTCCTAGGGGGCGCTAACTATGGCTACACCTTC. This chain links TRBV2 with TRBJ1-2; 7 nucleotides align to TRBD1. After removal of 6 bases from V and 0 bases from J, the junction contained 7 bases not matched to a gene. CDR3 length: 15 amino acids. Germline V gene lookup returns CDR1 SNHLY and CDR2 FYNNEI.

V usage is TRBV28 and J usage is TRBJ2-2; D remains ambiguous. This CDR3 contains 15 residues. From germline, CDR1 is MDHEN and CDR2 SYDVKM. V was shortened by 3 bases and J by 5 bases, with 13 bases between the two germline ends. The CDR3 loop is CASSFNMVLTGELFF. For the CDR3, the DNA is TGTGCCAGCAGTTTTAATATGGTTCTAACCGGGGAGCTGTTTTTT.

In this sample, this clone turned up a few times. This chain connects TRBV4-1 to TRBJ1-5; D call uncertain. The V end lost 1 base, the J end lost 0 bases, and 7 bases lay between the germline ends. Germline V gene sequence: CDR1 MGHRA, CDR2 YSYEKL. The CDR3 loop spans 15 amino acids. This CDR3 reads CASSQVRTSNQPQHF. As DNA, the CDR3 is TGCGCCAGCAGCCAAGTCAGGACTAGCAATCAGCCCCAGCATTTT.

The chain has TRBV7-9 and TRBJ1-5; TRBD1 aligns across 8 bases. Germline loops: CDR1 SEHNR, CDR2 FQNEAQ (reference sequence). V trimming: 4 bases; J trimming: 7 bases; junction bases outside the gene matches: 15. This CDR3 has 17 amino acids. Written as DNA, the CDR3 is TGTGCCAGCAGCTCAAGCCTCACTCAGGGGGCAATGCAGCCCCAGCATTTT. Its translation: CASSSSLTQGAMQPQHF.

This clone was seen just once. This chain connects TRBV14 to TRBJ2-2; 7 nucleotides align to TRBD1. Unmatched junction bases numbered 14, after V lost 5 bases and J lost 2 bases. This CDR3 has 18 residues. Germline V gives CDR1 SGHDN, CDR2 FVKESK. The CDR3 loop reads CASSVRTGLPRNTGELFF. As DNA, the CDR3 is TGTGCCAGCAGCGTAAGGACAGGACTCCCCAGAAACACCGGGGAGCTGTTTTTT.

This clone has only a few counts. This sequence joins TRBV5-5 and TRBJ1-1; 7 nucleotides align to TRBD1. Germline V gene lookup returns CDR1 SGHKS and CDR2 YYEKEE (reference sequence). V lost 0 bases to trimming and J lost 5 bases; unmatched junction nucleotides: 1. There are 13 residues in the CDR3. CDR3 DNA: TGTGCCAGCAGCTTGGACAGGGGAACTGAAGCTTTCTTT. Translation: CASSLDRGTEAFF.

The V gene is TRBV18, the J gene TRBJ1-5; D is undetermined. Trimming shortened V by 1 base and J by 9 bases, and 13 bases separated the two germline ends. The CDR3 is 14 amino acids. The germline V gene has CDR1 KGHSH and CDR2 LQKENI. The CDR3 bases are TGTGCCAGCTCACCACAGGCCTCGGAGGTGCCCCAGCATTTT. Its translation: CASSPQASEVPQHF.

V gene TRBV19 combines with J gene TRBJ2-5; D not resolved. This CDR3 has 14 residues. V was shortened by 3 bases and J by 5 bases, with 13 bases between the two germline ends. CDR1 LNHDA and CDR2 SQIVND come from the germline V gene (reference sequence). In DNA form, the CDR3 reads TGTGCCAGTAGTATCTTAAGGCTTGCGGAGACCCAGTACTTC. Its translation is CASSILRLAETQYF.

The J gene is TRBJ2-7, the V gene TRBV5-6; no firm D call. Germline loops: CDR1 SGHDT, CDR2 YYEEEE. The CDR3 loop spans 16 amino acids. The V end was cut by 1 base, the J end by 2 bases, with 16 bases between. The CDR3 coding sequence is TGTGCCAGCAGCTTGCGCCTTTATGGCACCCCCTACGAGCAGTACTTC. As protein: CASSLRLYGTPYEQYF.

This clone has just a few counts. The chain recombines TRBV13 with TRBJ2-7, with D perhaps given as TRBD1 or TRBD2 (5 bases each). CDR1 is PRHDT, CDR2 FYEKMQ, per germline (reference sequence). The germline V and J ends were trimmed by 5 bases and 2 bases, with 13 bases remaining between them. The CDR3 sequence is 14 residues long. In DNA form, the CDR3 reads TGTGCCAGCAGCCCCGGGACCTGGACCTACGAGCAGTACTTC. This translates into CASSPGTWTYEQYF.

This rearrangement joins TRBV14 to TRBJ1-2; 8 nucleotides agree with TRBD1. The CDR3 is made up of 15 amino acids. Per the germline V gene, CDR1 is SGHDN and CDR2 is FVKESK. Trimming took 3 bases from V and 4 from J; bases not matched to a gene: 7. CDR3 loop: CASSHRQGFGYGYTF. The DNA for the CDR3 is TGTGCCAGCAGCCACAGACAGGGGTTCGGCTATGGCTACACCTTC.

This rearrangement joins TRBV29-1 to TRBJ2-4, with TRBD1 identical over 7 bases. Trimming cost V 7 bases and J 1 base; bases outside gene matches: 7. The length of the CDR3 is 14 residues. CDR1 is SQVTM and CDR2 is ANQGSEA in the germline V gene. CDR3 sequence reads: CSAQGGSAKNIQYF. The CDR3 region has the DNA TGCAGCGCCCAAGGGGGCTCCGCCAAAAACATTCAGTACTTC. The full variable domain, its missing parts supplied by reference TRBV29-1 and TRBJ2-4, is SAVISQKPSRDICQRGTSLTIQCQVDSQVTMMFWYRQQPGQSLTLIATANQGSEATYESGFVIDKFPISRPNLTFSTLTVSNMSPEDSSIYLCSAQGGSAKNIQYFGAGTRLSVL.

This clone was found a few times. The chain has TRBV15 and TRBJ1-5; D is unresolved. CDR1 is LNHNV, CDR2 YYDKDF, per germline (reference sequence). This CDR3 comprises 14 residues. V was cut by 3 bases and J by 3 bases, with 9 bases left in between. Written as DNA, the CDR3 is TGTGCCACCAGCAGGGCCGGTCACAATCAGCCCCAGCATTTT. As protein: CATSRAGHNQPQHF.

This clone turned up a few times. The V gene is TRBV2, the J gene TRBJ2-5; no clear D. The V and J ends lost 5 bases and 2 bases respectively, with 9 bases between them. Germline CDR1 and CDR2: SNHLY and FYNNEI. CDR3 length equals 13 residues. This chain's CDR3 is CASSSNYQETQYF. Written as DNA, the CDR3 is TGTGCCAGCAGTTCCAACTATCAAGAGACCCAGTACTTC.